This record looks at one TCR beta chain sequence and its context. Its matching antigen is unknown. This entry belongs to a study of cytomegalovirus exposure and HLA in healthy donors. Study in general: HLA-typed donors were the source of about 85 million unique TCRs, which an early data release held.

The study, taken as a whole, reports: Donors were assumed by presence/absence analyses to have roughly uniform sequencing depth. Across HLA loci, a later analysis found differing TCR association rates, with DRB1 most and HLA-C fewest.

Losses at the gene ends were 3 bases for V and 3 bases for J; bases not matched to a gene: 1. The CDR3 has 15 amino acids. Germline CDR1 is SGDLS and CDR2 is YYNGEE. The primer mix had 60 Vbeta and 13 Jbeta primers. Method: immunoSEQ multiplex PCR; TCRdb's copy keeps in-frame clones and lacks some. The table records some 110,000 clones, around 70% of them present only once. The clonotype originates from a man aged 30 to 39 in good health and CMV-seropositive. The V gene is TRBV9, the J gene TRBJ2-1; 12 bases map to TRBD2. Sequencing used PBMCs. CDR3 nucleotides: TGTGCCAGCAGCGAGACTAGCGGGGGCTACAATGAGCAGTTCTTC. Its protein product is CASSETSGGYNEQFF.